Below, 2 T cell receptor beta chains from the same sample are listed, as sequenced in a study of blood T cell repertoires in COVID-19. The table came from immunoSEQ multiplex PCR; TCRdb's copy has only in-frame clones and leaves some out. The data contain approximately 96,000 clones, approximately 90% of them singletons. Sequenced: peripheral blood. All receptors derive from a human donor with COVID-19, enrolled during active disease. The donor label of this sample is uncertain.

This clone was recorded once. This sequence joins TRBV6-5 and TRBJ1-1, with TRBD1 matching over 8 bases. The germline V gene encodes CDR1 MNHEY and CDR2 SVGAGI. V lost 6 bases and J lost 4; bases outside the gene matches: 7. CDR3 length: 14 residues. DNA for the CDR3: TGTGCCAGCAGGACCCACAGGGGGGTCACTGAAGCTTTCTTT. This codes for CASRTHRGVTEAFF.

V is TRBV6-2 or TRBV6-3 and J is TRBJ2-1; 7 nucleotides align to TRBD1. J was trimmed by 7 bases and V by 1 base; bases with no gene match: 10. CDR1 and CDR2 from the germline V gene are MNHEY and SVGEGT. The CDR3 loop spans 16 amino acids. This chain's CDR3 is CASSYFGTELGNEQFF. CDR3 nucleotide sequence: TGTGCCAGCAGTTACTTCGGGACAGAGCTAGGTAATGAGCAGTTCTTC.